The 17 T cell receptor beta chains presented below share a single source sample, sequenced in a study of read filtering for tumor transcriptome and immune sequencing. From roughly 0.4 ug of RNA, a library with molecular barcoded alpha/delta and beta/gamma adaptors was made. TCRdb re-derived calls from the reads in MiXCR, one entry per CDR3 protein. The table records 40,000 or so distinct CDR3 sequences, about 12% of them present only once. The sample comprised a population of CD138-negative cells sorted from bone marrow. The source is a donor at least 40 years old with multiple myeloma.

This clonotype was picked up many times. The chain employs TRBV5-1 and TRBJ1-5, with D hard to call. The germline V gene has CDR1 SGHRS and CDR2 YFSETQ. CDR3 length equals 15 residues. V was pared by 5 bases and J by 0 bases, with 12 bases between. The chain's CDR3 is CASSPIGDSNQPQHF. CDR3 nucleotide sequence: TGCGCCAGCAGTCCTATCGGTGATAGCAATCAGCCCCAGCATTTT.

This clonotype was counted at least ten times. The V gene is TRBV7-8, the J gene TRBJ1-4; TRBD1 agrees at 7 bases. Germline CDR1 and CDR2: SGHVS and FQNEAQ. CDR3 length equals 15 residues. J gave up 7 bases and V 1 base, and 6 bases lay outside the gene matches. Here the CDR3 reads CASSLVATGVEKLFF. DNA of the CDR3: TGTGCCAGCAGCTTAGTGGCCACAGGGGTTGAAAAACTGTTTTTT.

This clonotype has a count of ten or more. The chain links TRBV12-3 or TRBV12-4 to TRBJ1-1; D is uncertain. CDR3 length equals 11 residues. Trimming left V 7 bases short and J 1 base short, with 4 bases between. CDR3 DNA sequence: TGTGCCAGCACGGGGAACACTGAAGCTTTCTTT. Protein sequence: CASTGNTEAFF.

This clonotype was seen repeatedly, ten times or more. The CDR3 loop is CASSLGLVQETQYF. DNA of the CDR3: TGTGCCAGCAGCTTAGGCCTAGTCCAAGAGACCCAGTACTTC. The chain is built from TRBV7-9 and TRBJ2-5; D is uncertain. Trimming shortened V by 1 base and J by 1 base, and 7 bases separated the two germline ends. The CDR3 is made up of 14 amino acids. Germline-derived CDR1 and CDR2 are SEHNR and FQNEAQ (reference sequence).

The gene calls are TRBV20-1 and TRBJ2-5; D is unclear. The CDR3 covers 16 residues. Germline CDR1 reads DFQATT; CDR2 reads SNEGSKA (reference sequence). V gave up 0 bases and J gave up 2 bases, with 16 bases separating them. The CDR3 region has the DNA TGCAGTGCTAGAGATAACTCTCTAGGTCGGCAAGAGACCCAGTACTTC. Its translation is CSARDNSLGRQETQYF.

This clonotype is medium-sized (0.01 to 0.1%). A junction boundary mismatches the germline segment, possibly from a read error. This sequence joins TRBV10-2 and TRBJ2-1; TRBD1 is a possible D gene (6 bases). Germline-derived CDR1 and CDR2 are WSHSY and SAAADI. CDR3 length: 12 residues. Written as DNA, the CDR3 is TGTGCCATCAGTGAGTCCGGACAGGAGCAGTTCTTC. Translation: CAISESGQEQFF.

This clonotype occurred many times. The genes are TRBV14 and TRBJ2-1, with D possibly being TRBD1 (5 bases). CDR1 is SGHDN, CDR2 FVKESK, per germline. CDR3 length: 16 amino acids. The ends were cut back, 0 bases at V and 5 bases at J, with 14 bases in the middle. The CDR3 spells CASSQEGSGMDNEQFF. CDR3 bases: TGTGCCAGCAGCCAAGAGGGGTCAGGGATGGACAATGAGCAGTTCTTC.

This clonotype has just a few counts. A much bigger clone sits one base away, suggesting this may be a read error. The chain joins TRBV20-1 to TRBJ2-5, with a tentative D call TRBD2 (6 bases). There are 15 residues in the CDR3. Germline CDR1 and CDR2: DFQATT and SNEGSKA (reference sequence). Trimming stripped 7 bases from V and 5 bases from J, with 23 bases between. CDR3 loop: CSDSAKRARGETQYF. CDR3 nucleotides: TGCAGTGATTCCGCCAAGAGGGCCCGGGGGGAGACCCAGTACTTC.

There are many counts of this clonotype. This chain joins TRBV6-6 and TRBJ2-7; 7 bases are a match to TRBD1. J was trimmed by 3 bases and V by 2 bases; bases with no gene match: 4. Per the germline V gene, CDR1 is MNHNY and CDR2 is SVGAGI (reference sequence). CDR3 size: 14 residues. CDR3 sequence (DNA): TGTGCCAGCAGTTACCTCCGGGACAGCTACGAGCAGTACTTC. It encodes CASSYLRDSYEQYF.

Notes on this clonotype: A much larger clonotype is one base distant, so this may be a read error. The CDR3 reads CASGYIGQPQHF. DNA of the CDR3: TGTGCCAGCGGCTATATTGGGCAGCCCCAGCATTTT. The chain employs TRBV7-6 and TRBJ1-5; D is undetermined. The CDR3 length is 12 residues. Germline V lookup: CDR1 SGHVS, CDR2 FNYEAQ. Deletions cut 8 bases from V and 7 bases from J, with 12 bases between.

Ten or more counts support this clonotype. The chain links TRBV10-3 to TRBJ1-2; D call uncertain. Trimming removed 3 bases at V and 2 bases at J, with 16 bases between. The length of the CDR3 is 16 residues. From germline, CDR1 is ENHRY and CDR2 SYGVKD. CDR3 residues: CAISDNMMPRNYGYTF. Here the CDR3 DNA reads TGTGCCATCAGTGACAACATGATGCCCAGGAACTATGGCTACACCTTC.

Points on this clonotype: Mismatch with germline at one junction end may stem from a read error. The chain joins TRBV18 to TRBJ2-3, with D possibly being TRBD2 (5 bases). The CDR3 has 14 amino acids. The germline V gene has CDR1 KGHSH and CDR2 LQKENI. The CDR3 spells CASSPPASRETQHF. The DNA for the CDR3 is TGTGCCAGCTCACCACCGGCTAGCAGAGAGACCCAGCACTTC.

The gene calls are TRBV7-8 and TRBJ2-1; tentatively, D is TRBD1 (6 bases). V was cut by 3 bases and J by 9 bases, with 15 bases left in between. CDR3 length equals 14 residues. From germline, CDR1 is SGHVS and CDR2 FQNEAQ. CDR3 sequence (DNA): TGTGCCAGCAGCTTCCAACAGGGTAAAGGTGAGCAGTTCTTC. Encoded protein: CASSFQQGKGEQFF. Complete variable domain (other parts from reference TRBV7-8 and TRBJ2-1): GAGVSQSPRYKVAKRGQDVALRCDPISGHVSLFWYQQALGQGPEFLTYFQNEAQLDKSGLPSDRFFAERPEGSVSTLKIQRTQQEDSAVYLCASSFQQGKGEQFFGPGTRLTVL.

On this clonotype: This clone may be a read error of a much larger clone one base away. V and J are TRBV3-1 and TRBJ2-5; TRBD1 matches 7 bases. The CDR3 totals 15 residues. Germline loops: CDR1 LGHDT, CDR2 YNNKEL (reference sequence). CDR3 region: CAGSPQGFPQETQYF. Written as DNA, the CDR3 is TGTGCCGGCAGTCCACAGGGGTTTCCACAAGAGACCCAGTACTTC.

This clonotype showed up many times. The chain is built from TRBV29-1 and TRBJ2-2; 7 bases are a match to TRBD2. CDR1 is SQVTM and CDR2 is ANQGSEA in the germline V gene. The CDR3 spans 11 residues. J lost 6 bases, V lost 8 bases, and 3 bases had no gene match. CDR3 in amino acids: CSPGGSGELFF. For the CDR3, the DNA is TGCAGCCCCGGGGGGTCCGGGGAGCTGTTTTTT.

This clonotype was recorded many times. This chain joins TRBV12-3 or TRBV12-4 and TRBJ2-2, with unresolved D. Trimming stripped 5 bases from V and 3 bases from J, with 7 bases between. There are 13 residues in the CDR3. The CDR3 region has the DNA TGTGCCAGCAGTCCCCTTGACACCGGGGAGCTGTTTTTT. Residues: CASSPLDTGELFF.

With respect to this clonotype: Sequence at one end of the junction differs from germline and may be a read error. The genes are TRBV20-1 and TRBJ2-1, with D hard to call. CDR1 is DFQATT, CDR2 SNEGSKA, per germline (reference sequence). This CDR3 spans 12 amino acids. The CDR3: CSARDLMDEQFF. In DNA, the CDR3 is TGCAGTGCTCGAGATCTCATGGATGAGCAGTTCTTC.